A single sample is the source of the 15 T cell receptor beta chains below, sequenced in a study of blood T cell repertoires in COVID-19. Here immunoSEQ multiplex PCR was the method, and the copy in TCRdb shows in-frame clones only, minus some. The data show about 130,000 clones, with roughly 80% seen just once and roughly 15% held by the top ten. Material for sequencing was peripheral blood. The source is a woman aged 45-65 years with acute or convalescent COVID-19.

Only a few counts were recorded for this clone. Here the CDR3 DNA reads TGCGCCAGCAGCCGTGCTCAGGGGGTTGGGGCTGAAGCTTTCTTT. It yields the protein CASSRAQGVGAEAFF. The rearrangement joins TRBV4-1 to TRBJ1-1; the match to TRBD1 covers 7 bases. Germline trimming cut 4 bases from V and 6 bases from J; bases unmatched to any gene: 11. Per germline, CDR1 MGHRA and CDR2 YSYEKL. This CDR3 comprises 15 residues.

V gene TRBV27 combines with J gene TRBJ2-7, with 9 bases that match TRBD2. The J segment lost 1 base and the V segment lost 2 bases, leaving 6 bases of the junction unmatched. The CDR3 has 16 amino acids. Germline CDR1 is MNHEY and CDR2 is SMNVEV (reference sequence). CDR3 DNA sequence: TGTGCCAGCAGTTTAAAGCCAGCGGGGGGATCCTACGAGCAGTACTTC. Translating gives CASSLKPAGGSYEQYF.

The rearrangement links TRBV2 to TRBJ1-1, with 7 bases aligning to TRBD1. CDR1 is SNHLY and CDR2 is FYNNEI in the germline V gene. J was trimmed by 0 bases and V by 4 bases; bases with no gene match: 11. This CDR3 spans 17 amino acids. The chain's CDR3 is CASSGWDSGTLNTEAFF. CDR3 nucleotide sequence: TGTGCCAGCAGTGGGTGGGACAGTGGGACCCTGAACACTGAAGCTTTCTTT.

This rearrangement joins TRBV5-6 to TRBJ2-1, with 8 bases identical to TRBD1. The CDR3 covers 14 residues. Germline V CDR1 and CDR2: SGHDT, YYEEEE. V shed 4 bases, J shed 6 bases, and the junction held 6 bases outside the gene matches. CDR3 coding DNA: TGTGCCAGCAGCAAGGGACAGGTAGTCAATGAGCAGTTCTTC. This sequence encodes CASSKGQVVNEQFF.

The chain is built from TRBV9 and TRBJ2-1; 8 nucleotides line up with TRBD2. Germline V gives CDR1 SGDLS, CDR2 YYNGEE. V gave up 0 bases and J gave up 3 bases; unmatched junction bases: 5. CDR3 length equals 16 residues. In DNA form, the CDR3 reads TGTGCCAGCAGCGTAGAAGCGGGGGCTTTCTACAATGAGCAGTTCTTC. Translating it yields CASSVEAGAFYNEQFF.

CDR3 bases: TGTGCCAGTAGTTTACGGGTCGAATATGAAGCTTTCTTT. As protein: CASSLRVEYEAFF. J is TRBJ1-1 and V is TRBV19; D not resolved. The CDR3 contains 13 residues. The germline CDR1 and CDR2 sequences are LNHDA and SQIVND (reference sequence). Deletions cut 5 bases from V and 7 bases from J, with 14 bases between. Using reference TRBV19 and TRBJ1-1 for the parts outside the CDR3, the full variable domain is DGGITQSPKYLFRKEGQNVTLSCEQNLNHDAMYWYRQDPGQGLRLIYYSQIVNDFQKGDIAEGYSVSREKKESFPLTVTSAQKNPTAFYLCASSLRVEYEAFFGQGTRLTVV.

The chain couples TRBV14 to TRBJ1-6; 7 bases match TRBD1. This CDR3 region has 18 residues. The V gene end was trimmed by 4 bases and the J gene end by 0 bases; junction bases not matched to a gene: 9. From germline, CDR1 is SGHDN and CDR2 FVKESK. The CDR3 sequence is CASSPWTGTSSYNSPLHF. In DNA, the CDR3 is TGTGCCAGCAGCCCGTGGACAGGCACGAGCTCCTATAATTCACCCCTCCACTTT.

This sequence joins TRBV3-1 (or the pseudogene TRBV3-2) and TRBJ2-4, with 7 bases aligning to TRBD1. There are 16 residues in the CDR3. Germline V gene lookup returns CDR1 LGHDT and CDR2 YNNKEL (reference sequence). Unmatched junction bases numbered 10, after V lost 0 bases and J lost 8 bases. CDR3 sequence reads: CASSQDREGGFHIQYF. In nucleotides, the CDR3 is TGTGCCAGCAGCCAAGATCGGGAAGGGGGCTTCCACATTCAGTACTTC.

This clone was found a few times. This chain connects TRBV10-2 to TRBJ2-7; no firm D call. This CDR3 has 9 amino acids. CDR1 WSHSY and CDR2 SAAADI come from the germline V gene. Trimming took off 8 bases at V and 6 bases at J, with 5 bases between the two ends. CDR3 sequence: CASGSEQYF. The CDR3 nucleotides are TGCGCCAGCGGCAGCGAGCAGTACTTC.

The chain couples TRBV19 to TRBJ1-2, with 7 bases identical to TRBD1. Germline V gene lookup returns CDR1 LNHDA and CDR2 SQIVND (reference sequence). The CDR3 is 13 residues long. The V segment lost 7 bases and the J segment 8 bases; nucleotides outside the gene matches: 10. The CDR3 DNA sequence: TGTGCCAGTACCTTTGCACAGGGGCGAGGCTACACCTTC. Residues: CASTFAQGRGYTF. The entire variable domain, with the rest obtained from reference TRBV19 and TRBJ1-2, is as follows: DGGITQSPKYLFRKEGQNVTLSCEQNLNHDAMYWYRQDPGQGLRLIYYSQIVNDFQKGDIAEGYSVSREKKESFPLTVTSAQKNPTAFYLCASTFAQGRGYTFGSGTRLTVV.

This clone was counted many times. The chain combines TRBV18 with TRBJ1-1; a weak D match, TRBD1 (5 bases). The CDR3 is 13 amino acids. The germline V gene has CDR1 KGHSH and CDR2 LQKENI. Trimming cost V 4 bases and J 4 bases, with 10 bases left between them. Here the CDR3 DNA reads TGTGCCAGCTCACAGTCCAGGGTCACTGAAGCTTTCTTT. Translating gives CASSQSRVTEAFF.

This chain joins TRBV12-3 or TRBV12-4 and TRBJ2-3; D ambiguous. Trimming stripped 2 bases from V and 2 bases from J, with 2 bases between. CDR3 length: 12 amino acids. The CDR3 DNA is TGTGCCAGCAGTTTACTCACAGATACGCAGTATTTT. This sequence encodes CASSLLTDTQYF.

V usage is TRBV5-6 and J usage is TRBJ1-3, with unresolved D. The CDR3 length is 14 residues. V was trimmed by 5 bases and J by 0 bases, leaving 9 bases between them. Germline loops: CDR1 SGHDT, CDR2 YYEEEE. The CDR3 bases are TGTGCCAGCAGTTTTCACTTCTCTGGAAACACCATATATTTT. This translates into CASSFHFSGNTIYF.

The V call is TRBV3-1 (or the pseudogene TRBV3-2), the J call TRBJ1-1; 10 bases fit TRBD1. The germline CDR1 and CDR2 sequences are LGHDT and YNNKEL (reference sequence). Trimming cost V 4 bases and J 3 bases; bases outside gene matches: 8. The CDR3 sequence is 16 residues long. The chain's CDR3 is CASSPTGGAPDTEAFF. In nucleotides, the CDR3 is TGTGCCAGCAGCCCGACAGGGGGCGCCCCGGACACTGAAGCTTTCTTT.

As for this clone: This same CDR3 is encoded by further DNA sequences in the sample. The J gene is TRBJ2-3, the V gene TRBV5-1; 10 bases match TRBD2. V lost 0 bases to trimming and J lost 1 base; unmatched junction nucleotides: 2. CDR1 and CDR2 from the germline V gene are SGHRS and YFSETQ. The CDR3 extends over 16 amino acids. The CDR3 sequence: CASSLGLAGGTDTQYF. The CDR3 region has the DNA TGCGCCAGCAGCTTGGGGCTAGCGGGGGGCACAGATACGCAGTATTTT.